This T cell receptor (beta chain) stems from a study of CD8+CD57+ T cells in acquired aplastic anemia (dated by TCRdb to the late 2010s). Broadly, across the study: Extracted DNA from sorted CD4+ and CD8+ cells averaged around 3.2 ug, ranging from roughly 0.17 to 27.4 ug. A CD8+CD57+ expansion meant a frequency higher than the mean frequency seen in healthy subjects. Results the study describes overall, beyond this receptor: About 30 CD8+ CDR3 sequences were found to be shared between patients and controls, but these sequences appeared to be highly expressed in patients and within the immunodominant clones of the patients. CD8+ Simpson's diversity did not differ significantly between patients and healthy controls (P=0.060).

The patients picked for sequencing were ones in whom flow cytometry had shown an expansion of CD8+CD57+ cells. Severe acquired aplastic anemia was diagnosed in all patients according to International Study of Aplastic Anemia and Agranulocytosis and Camitta criteria. No therapy had been received by the patients at the time of blood sampling. TCR repertoires of sorted CD4+ and CD8+ blood T cells from severe aplastic anemia patients and healthy subjects were deep-sequenced in the study. In the USA, patient enrollment took place under clinicaltrials.gov protocols 00001620, 01623167, 00001397, 00071045, 00081523 and 00961064. Ficoll-Paque density gradient centrifugation was used to isolate peripheral blood mononuclear cells. CD4+ and CD8+ T cells were sorted by FACS or magnetic beads before DNA extraction. TCR beta VDJ combination and CDR3 sequence profiling used genomic DNA as the template. TCR repertoire sequencing was run on an Illumina HiSeq 2000. Per the source publication's procedure: Repertoire assessment relied on Simpson's diversity index, CDR3 size and DJ length profiles, and TRBV/TRBJ rearrangement plots. The most abundant DNA sequence in the deep sequencing data was taken as the immunodominant clone. CDR3 amino acid sequences were checked for sharing across subjects and were also compared against the VDJdb database and published repertoires. TCRdb cleaned the public reads at Q25 with fastp, built clones with MiXCR and kept in-frame beta chains. Under each unique CDR3 protein, matching rows form one entry showing the most common genes and DNA. It is TCRdb's table, rather than the study itself, that gives the V and J calls and clone size. For this sample there are more than 150,000 distinct CDR3 sequences; 48% appear just once. The top ten hold 13% of the sample.

In regard to this clonotype: No antigen is known for it. Base qualities are missing; no much larger clone stands one base away.

According to the germline V gene, CDR1 reads SGHVS and CDR2 reads FNYEAQ. V loses 5 bases of germline sequence and J loses 6 bases, and the interval between the two ends is 16 bases. The CDR3 goes from the cysteine to the phenylalanine over 15 residues. Only CDR3 DNA remains: 45 bases, in frame from the first base. The sequence was collected from a human donor with aplastic anemia. Sample: sorted CD4+, CD8+, or CD8+CD57+ T cells (not recorded which) from PBMCs. The rearranged segments are TRBV7-6 and TRBJ1-4, with the D segment identity uncertain. The CDR3 reads CASSPDSRYDEKLFF. The DNA is TGTGCCAGCAGCCCAGACTCCCGGTACGATGAAAAACTGTTTTTT.